This TCR beta chain derives from a study of blood T cells in healthy people across ages. Germline V CDR1 and CDR2: MNHEY, SVGAGI. This CDR3 comprises 14 residues. The V end was cut by 4 bases, the J end by 4 bases, with 13 bases between. A J-beta primer mix and a sample-barcoded 5' primer were used in a second PCR of about 7 to 11 cycles. The template-switch adaptor was a 5' adaptor with 12 random nucleotides. It tagged each cDNA molecule. TCRdb re-analysed the 5' RACE reads in MiXCR, keeping a single row per CDR3 protein. This sample has approximately 800,000 distinct CDR3 sequences, with more than 45% found just once. Remarks on this clonotype: The antigen is not known.

Study-wide points: Roughly linear age-related decline in beta diversity appeared, significant by age 40.

Source material: blood. This sequence originates from a man aged 25-40 years in good health. The chain has TRBV6-5 and TRBJ1-2; D call uncertain. The CDR3 here is CASSFRGGGYGYTF. In DNA form, the CDR3 reads TGTGCCAGCAGTTTTCGTGGAGGTGGCTATGGCTACACCTTC.